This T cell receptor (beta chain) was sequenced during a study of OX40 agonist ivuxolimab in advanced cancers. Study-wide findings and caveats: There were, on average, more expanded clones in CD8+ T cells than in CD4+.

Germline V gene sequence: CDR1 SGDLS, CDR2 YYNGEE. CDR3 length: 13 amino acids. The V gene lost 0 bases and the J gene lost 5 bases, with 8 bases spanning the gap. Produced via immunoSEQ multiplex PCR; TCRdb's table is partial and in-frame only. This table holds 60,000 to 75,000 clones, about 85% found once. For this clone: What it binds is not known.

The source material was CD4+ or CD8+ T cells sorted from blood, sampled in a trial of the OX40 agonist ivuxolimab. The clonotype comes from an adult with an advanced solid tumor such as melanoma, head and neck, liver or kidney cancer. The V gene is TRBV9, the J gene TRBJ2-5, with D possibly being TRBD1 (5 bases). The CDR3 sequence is CASSVAGLETQYF. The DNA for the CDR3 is TGTGCCAGCAGCGTAGCAGGGCTGGAGACCCAGTACTTC.